The next 32 T cell receptor beta chains were all read from a single sample in a study of blood T cell repertoires in COVID-19. Clones were sequenced by immunoSEQ multiplex PCR, and TCRdb holds only the in-frame ones, with some missing. The sample carries some 160,000 clones, roughly 90% recorded once. Sequenced material: peripheral blood. Receptors were obtained from a man aged 18 to 35 with acute or convalescent COVID-19.

In its sample, this clone was seen once. The chain joins TRBV9 to TRBJ2-3; TRBD2 matches at 14 bases. CDR3 length: 19 residues. After removal of 1 base from V and 6 bases from J, the junction contained 13 bases not matched to a gene. Germline CDR1 is SGDLS and CDR2 is YYNGEE. CDR3 sequence reads: CASSVTTRTSGGPLDTQYF. The CDR3 DNA is TGTGCCAGCAGCGTAACAACCAGGACTAGCGGGGGGCCCCTGGATACGCAGTATTTT.

J is TRBJ1-5 and V is TRBV6-2 or TRBV6-3; D might be TRBD1 (5 bases). The V gene's germline CDR1 is MNHEY and CDR2 SVGEGT. Trimming left V 2 bases short and J 1 base short, with 6 bases between. The CDR3 runs 14 residues. The CDR3 DNA is TGTGCCAGCAGTTACCCAGGGAGCAATCAGCCCCAGCATTTT. It is translated as CASSYPGSNQPQHF.

V is TRBV18 and J is TRBJ2-4; 8 bases are shared with TRBD1. Germline V gene data show CDR1 as KGHSH and CDR2 as LQKENI. The V segment lost 4 bases and the J segment 3 bases; nucleotides outside the gene matches: 5. The CDR3 contains 15 residues. CDR3 protein: CASSHQQGGKNIQYF. CDR3 DNA: TGTGCCAGCTCACACCAACAGGGGGGCAAAAACATTCAGTACTTC.

The chain employs TRBV3-1 (or the pseudogene TRBV3-2) and TRBJ2-5; 8 positions match TRBD2. The CDR3 is 15 amino acids. Germline values: CDR1 LGHDT, CDR2 YNNKEL (reference sequence). Losses at the gene ends were 0 bases for V and 6 bases for J; bases not matched to a gene: 6. The CDR3 DNA follows: TGTGCCAGCAGCCAAGATCGGGGGGGCTGGAAGACCCAGTACTTC. The encoded protein is CASSQDRGGWKTQYF.

The V call is TRBV27, the J call TRBJ2-3; 8 nucleotides align to TRBD1. V dropped 4 bases and J dropped 2; count of bases not matched to a gene: 8. This CDR3 region has 16 residues. In germline, CDR1 is MNHEY, CDR2 SMNVEV (reference sequence). As DNA, the CDR3 is TGTGCCAGCAGTTCAACTGACAGGGGAAACACAGATACGCAGTATTTT. Translating gives CASSSTDRGNTDTQYF.

The chain uses TRBV6-6 and TRBJ2-2; 7 bases match TRBD1. Germline lookup yields CDR1 MNHNY and CDR2 SVGAGI (reference sequence). Trimming cost V 6 bases and J 2 bases; bases outside gene matches: 9. The length of the CDR3 is 16 residues. CDR3 sequence reads: CASSLRGQLNTGELFF. In DNA form, the CDR3 reads TGTGCCAGCAGCCTACGGGGACAGCTAAACACCGGGGAGCTGTTTTTT.

J is TRBJ1-2 and V is TRBV11-2; 8 bases align to TRBD1. The CDR3 contains 14 residues. J gave up 7 bases and V 4 bases, and 8 bases lay outside the gene matches. Germline V lookup: CDR1 SGHAT, CDR2 FQNNGV. CDR3 nucleotides: TGTGCCAGCAGCTCGGACAGGGCGGACTCTGGCTACACCTTC. It encodes CASSSDRADSGYTF.

V usage is TRBV20-1 and J usage is TRBJ2-7, with 11 positions matching TRBD2. CDR3 length: 15 residues. Germline V lookup: CDR1 DFQATT, CDR2 SNEGSKA (reference sequence). The ends lost 3 bases at V and 2 bases at J; junction bases unmatched: 6. The CDR3 sequence: CSASDKLAGAYEQYF. Written as DNA, the CDR3 is TGCAGTGCTAGTGATAAACTAGCGGGAGCCTACGAGCAGTACTTC.

The chain links TRBV2 to TRBJ1-5; D is undetermined. The V gene lost 3 bases and the J gene lost 11 bases, with 14 bases spanning the gap. Germline CDR1 SNHLY, CDR2 FYNNEI. The CDR3 has 13 amino acids. The CDR3 nucleotides are TGTGCCAGCAGTGAGGAAGGCGGGGTAACCCAGCATTTT. Translation gives CASSEEGGVTQHF. The variable domain in full, with the rest retrieved from reference TRBV2 and TRBJ1-5, is EPEVTQTPSHQVTQMGQEVILRCVPISNHLYFYWYRQILGQKVEFLVSFYNNEISEKSEIFDDQFSVERPDGSNFTLKIRSTKLEDSAMYFCASSEEGGVTQHFGDGTRLSIL.

The chain joins TRBV25-1 to TRBJ2-1; TRBD2 matches at 10 bases. This CDR3 region has 12 residues. Germline V gives CDR1 MGHDK, CDR2 SYGVNS. The CDR3 DNA follows: TGTGCAACTAGCGGGACTATCGATGAGCAGTTCTTC. Protein sequence: CATSGTIDEQFF. The full variable domain, rest sourced from reference TRBV25-1 and TRBJ2-1, is EADIYQTPRYLVIGTGKKITLECSQTMGHDKMYWYQQDPGMELHLIHYSYGVNSTEKGDLSSESTVSRIRTEHFPLTLESARPSHTSQYLCATSGTIDEQFFGPGTRLTVL.

The chain links TRBV5-8 to TRBJ1-2, with TRBD1 identical over 7 bases. The germline V gene has CDR1 SGHTS and CDR2 YDEGEE. This CDR3 contains 14 residues. V gave up 5 bases and J gave up 1 base; unmatched junction bases: 5. The CDR3 region is CASRPTGFNYGYTF. In DNA, the CDR3 is TGTGCCAGCAGGCCGACAGGGTTTAACTATGGCTACACCTTC.

The rearrangement uses TRBV14 and TRBJ2-7, with D uncertain. The V end was cut by 0 bases, the J end by 2 bases, with 8 bases between. The CDR3 runs to 14 residues. Germline V gives CDR1 SGHDN, CDR2 FVKESK. The CDR3 DNA follows: TGTGCCAGCAGCCAAGATGGCCCAGCCTACGAGCAGTACTTC. Protein product: CASSQDGPAYEQYF.

The gene calls are TRBV11-3 and TRBJ2-1; TRBD2 matches 7 bases. Trimming cost V 3 bases and J 3 bases; bases outside gene matches: 5. The V gene's germline CDR1 is SGHNT and CDR2 YENEEA. The CDR3 length is 15 residues. The CDR3 here is CASSFFSGDYNEQFF. The CDR3 coding sequence is TGTGCCAGCAGCTTTTTCAGCGGGGACTACAATGAGCAGTTCTTC. The complete variable domain, with remaining parts taken from reference TRBV11-3 and TRBJ2-1, reads EAGVVQSPRYKIIEKKQPVAFWCNPISGHNTLYWYLQNLGQGPELLIRYENEEAVDDSQLPKDRFSAERLKGVDSTLKIQPAELGDSAVYLCASSFFSGDYNEQFFGPGTRLTVL.

This clone was seen just once. The V call is TRBV4-1, the J call TRBJ1-3; 8 nucleotides align to TRBD1. CDR3 size: 14 residues. The ends lost 7 bases at V and 0 bases at J; junction bases unmatched: 2. Germline loops: CDR1 MGHRA, CDR2 YSYEKL. CDR3 sequence reads: CASKGQASGNTIYF. In nucleotides, the CDR3 is TGCGCCAGCAAGGGACAGGCCTCTGGAAACACCATATATTTT.

The chain couples TRBV2 to TRBJ2-7; D uncertain. With 5 bases removed from V and 0 bases from J, the gap between germline ends came to 5 bases. Germline V gives CDR1 SNHLY, CDR2 FYNNEI. The CDR3 is made up of 12 amino acids. CDR3 nucleotide sequence: TGTGCCAGCAGTCAGTCCTCCTACGAGCAGTACTTC. Its protein product is CASSQSSYEQYF.

V is TRBV5-4 and J is TRBJ2-7; tentatively, D is TRBD2 (5 bases). V shed 0 bases and J shed 2 bases, with 18 bases lying between them. Germline CDR1 SGHNT, CDR2 YYREEE (reference sequence). The CDR3 is made up of 17 amino acids. CDR3 coding DNA: TGTGCCAGCAGCTTGGACCTGAGAGGTTCGGGAACCTACGAGCAGTACTTC. It codes for CASSLDLRGSGTYEQYF.

This clone is a singleton in its sample. The chain is built from TRBV5-1 and TRBJ2-2; D uncertain. The CDR3 runs to 16 residues. The V end lost 4 bases, the J end lost 0 bases, and 13 bases lay between the germline ends. Germline V gene sequence: CDR1 SGHRS, CDR2 YFSETQ. For the CDR3, the DNA is TGCGCCAGCAGCCATAAGAGAACAGCGAACACCGGGGAGCTGTTTTTT. It specifies CASSHKRTANTGELFF.

As concerns this clone: In the same sample, other DNA sequences code for this CDR3. The genes are TRBV5-6 and TRBJ1-2; TRBD1 matches at 7 bases. The CDR3 spans 13 residues. With V trimmed by 0 bases and J by 4 bases, 0 bases remained unmatched. The V gene's germline CDR1 is SGHDT and CDR2 YYEEEE. The CDR3 bases are TGTGCCAGCAGCTTGGACAGGGGCTATGGCTACACCTTC. This codes for CASSLDRGYGYTF.

This clone has a single count. The CDR3 reads CASSTEIDSNEAFF. The CDR3, as DNA: TGCGCCAGCAGCACAGAAATAGACAGTAATGAAGCTTTCTTT. The rearrangement links TRBV5-1 to TRBJ1-1; TRBD1 is a possible D gene (5 bases). Trimming pared 4 bases from V and 7 bases from J, leaving 17 bases between. From germline, CDR1 is SGHRS and CDR2 YFSETQ. The length of the CDR3 is 14 residues.

This clone showed up just once. V gene TRBV5-1 combines with J gene TRBJ2-1; 8 bases are a match to TRBD1. Trimming at V came to 3 bases and at J to 8 bases, leaving 7 bases not matched to a gene. The CDR3 runs to 14 residues. Germline values: CDR1 SGHRS, CDR2 YFSETQ. The CDR3 bases are TGCGCCAGCAGCTCGGCCCAGGGGGCAGATGAGCAGTTCTTC. Amino acid sequence: CASSSAQGADEQFF.

The chain is built from TRBV27 and TRBJ2-7, with D tentatively TRBD1 (6 bases). V dropped 4 bases and J dropped 6 bases, with 16 bases sitting between them. Germline CDR1 and CDR2: MNHEY and SMNVEV (reference sequence). This CDR3 is 14 amino acids long. CDR3 in amino acids: CASSYSAEGGEQYF. The CDR3 DNA reads as TGTGCCAGCAGTTATAGCGCCGAAGGGGGCGAGCAGTACTTC.

The rearrangement links TRBV18 to TRBJ1-4, with unresolved D. CDR1 and CDR2 from the germline V gene are KGHSH and LQKENI. CDR3 length: 16 amino acids. The V gene lost 3 bases and the J gene lost 6 bases, with 17 bases spanning the gap. The CDR3 protein is CASSPVDWASYEKLFF. CDR3 bases: TGTGCCAGCTCACCTGTTGATTGGGCATCTTATGAAAAACTGTTTTTT.

In DNA form, the CDR3 reads TGCAGCACCGGGACAGGGGGCACAGAGACCCAGTACTTC. Residues: CSTGTGGTETQYF. The gene calls are TRBV29-1 and TRBJ2-5; TRBD1 aligns across 12 bases. Germline V lookup: CDR1 SQVTM, CDR2 ANQGSEA. After removal of 8 bases from V and 4 bases from J, the junction contained 5 bases not matched to a gene. CDR3 length: 13 amino acids.

This chain uses TRBV30 with TRBJ1-1; D is unclear. The V and J ends lost 0 bases and 1 base respectively, with 12 bases between them. This CDR3 has 15 residues. CDR1 and CDR2 from the germline V gene are GTSNPN and SVGIG (reference sequence). The CDR3 DNA reads TGTGCCTGGAGTGTCGGGGTCACTTCGAACACTGAAGCTTTCTTT. It specifies CAWSVGVTSNTEAFF.

For this clone: The same CDR3 arises from other DNA sequences in this sample as well. The chain has TRBV9 and TRBJ2-7; 9 bases line up with TRBD1. The CDR3 totals 14 residues. V lost 2 bases and J lost 3; bases outside the gene matches: 3. Germline V gene data show CDR1 as SGDLS and CDR2 as YYNGEE. Here the CDR3 reads CASSVGQGNYEQYF. DNA of the CDR3: TGTGCCAGCAGCGTTGGACAGGGGAACTACGAGCAGTACTTC.

V usage is TRBV19 and J usage is TRBJ1-2; D is unclear. Germline V gene sequence: CDR1 LNHDA, CDR2 SQIVND (reference sequence). This CDR3 is built from 12 residues. Trimming left V 5 bases short and J 3 bases short, with 7 bases between. This CDR3 reads CASSREDYGYTF. In DNA form, the CDR3 reads TGTGCCAGTAGTCGAGAGGACTATGGCTACACCTTC. Filled out from reference TRBV19 and TRBJ1-2, the complete variable domain reads DGGITQSPKYLFRKEGQNVTLSCEQNLNHDAMYWYRQDPGQGLRLIYYSQIVNDFQKGDIAEGYSVSREKKESFPLTVTSAQKNPTAFYLCASSREDYGYTFGSGTRLTVV.

This chain connects TRBV5-6 to TRBJ2-7, with 7 nucleotides matching TRBD1. V was pared by 7 bases and J by 3 bases, with 7 bases of the junction left unmatched. Germline V gene sequence: CDR1 SGHDT, CDR2 YYEEEE. CDR3 length: 13 amino acids. This chain's CDR3 is CASPTGQFYEQYF. The CDR3 DNA reads as TGTGCCAGCCCTACGGGACAGTTCTACGAGCAGTACTTC.

The J gene is TRBJ2-6, the V gene TRBV7-2, with 8 positions matching TRBD2. The V and J ends lost 3 bases and 0 bases, in that order; junction bases with no gene match: 10. In germline, CDR1 is SGHTA, CDR2 FQGNSA. The CDR3 contains 19 residues. The CDR3 bases are TGTGCCAGCAGCTTGAGGTCGGTAGCGGGACCCTCTGGGGCCAACGTCCTGACTTTC. Translated, it gives CASSLRSVAGPSGANVLTF.

This rearrangement joins TRBV21-1 to TRBJ1-1. TRBV21-1 is reported as a pseudogene. This CDR3 is 15 amino acids long. The CDR3 protein is CASSKLEVGNTEAFF. CDR3 coding DNA: TGTGCCAGCAGCAAACTCGAGGTCGGGAACACTGAAGCTTTCTTT.

The chain links TRBV19 to TRBJ2-5, with TRBD1 identical over 10 bases. CDR1 LNHDA and CDR2 SQIVND come from the germline V gene (reference sequence). This CDR3 is 15 amino acids long. The J segment lost 4 bases and the V segment lost 3 bases, leaving 5 bases of the junction unmatched. The CDR3 protein is CASSMDRGSGETQYF. CDR3 coding DNA: TGTGCCAGTAGTATGGACAGGGGGTCGGGAGAGACCCAGTACTTC.

The genes are TRBV14 and TRBJ1-2; 7 bases map to TRBD1. The CDR3 has 14 amino acids. Per germline, CDR1 SGHDN and CDR2 FVKESK. V lost 4 bases to trimming and J lost 5 bases; unmatched junction nucleotides: 7. The CDR3 coding sequence is TGTGCCAGCAGCCGAGACAGGGCCGGTTATGGCTACACCTTC. Residues: CASSRDRAGYGYTF.

The V and J genes are TRBV12-3 or TRBV12-4 and TRBJ1-1, with D tentatively TRBD1 (6 bases). Trimming stripped 7 bases from V and 6 bases from J, with 9 bases between. CDR3 length: 11 residues. The CDR3, as DNA: TGTGCCAGCACGCGGGGGCCTGAAGCTTTCTTT. It encodes CASTRGPEAFF.